The 8 T cell receptor beta chains in this list originate from one sample, sequenced in a study of T cell clonality in common variable immunodeficiency. The table came from immunoSEQ multiplex PCR; TCRdb's copy has only in-frame clones and leaves some out. The specimen has approximately 81,000 clones, none found just once. Input material: peripheral blood mononuclear cells. The receptors were gathered from a person between 18 and 75 years old in good health.

In its sample, this clone was seen many times. The read ends 3 residues early relative to the CDR3; the germline J gene fills the gap. The chain employs TRBV4-1 and TRBJ2-1; maybe TRBD1 (5 bases). Germline V gene sequence: CDR1 MGHRA, CDR2 YSYEKL. Trimming cost V 1 base and J 0 bases, with 10 bases left between them. This CDR3 spans 16 amino acids. Partial CDR3 DNA: TGCGCCAGCAGCCAAGTGGACATAATCTCCTACAATGAG. It codes for CASSQVDIISYNE. The whole CDR3 protein is CASSQVDIISYNEQFF.

This clone was observed at least ten times. A junction boundary mismatches the germline segment, possibly from a read error. The DNA ends 3 residues before the CDR3 does, and the rest of the CDR3 is filled in from the germline J gene. This rearrangement joins TRBV4-2 to TRBJ1-2; 7 nucleotides line up with TRBD1. The CDR3 extends over 16 amino acids. Germline-derived CDR1 and CDR2 are LGHNA and YNFKEQ. The DNA read from the CDR3 is TGCGCCAGCAGCCAAGTTGCCGGCAGACAGGGACCCGGC. Translated, it gives CASSQVAGRQGPG. From start to end, the CDR3 is CASSQVAGRQGPGYTF.

This clone occurred many times. The read finishes 3 residues shy of the CDR3 end, and the germline J gene is used to complete it. V and J are TRBV18 and TRBJ2-2, with D possibly TRBD2 on 6 matching bases. This CDR3 spans 16 amino acids. The V gene lost 5 bases and the J gene lost 5 bases, with 18 bases spanning the gap. In germline, CDR1 is KGHSH, CDR2 LQKENI. CDR3 region: CASSTGGATDTGELFF. CDR3 DNA, as far as it was read: TGTGCCAGCTCAACCGGAGGGGCGACCGATACCGGGGAG.

This clone has a count of ten or more. The DNA ends 3 residues before the CDR3 does, and the rest of the CDR3 is filled in from the germline J gene. This rearrangement joins TRBV20-1 to TRBJ2-1; D unclear. CDR1 and CDR2 from the germline V gene are DFQATT and SNEGSKA (reference sequence). The CDR3 is 13 amino acids. Trimming stripped 4 bases from V and 0 bases from J, with 7 bases between. Here the CDR3 reads CSAISFSYNEQFF. Incomplete CDR3 DNA: TGCAGTGCTATCTCGTTCTCCTACAATGAG.

The table lists this clone with many counts. The read ends 3 residues early relative to the CDR3; the germline J gene fills the gap. The gene calls are TRBV7-2 and TRBJ2-2, with 7 positions matching TRBD1. The CDR3 runs to 14 residues. Unmatched junction bases numbered 5, after V lost 7 bases and J lost 3 bases. From germline, CDR1 is SGHTA and CDR2 FQGNSA. The part of the CDR3 DNA that was read is TGTGCCAGCAAACAGGGGCCCTACACCGGGGAG. Translated: CASKQGPYTGE. The full-length CDR3 reads as CASKQGPYTGELFF. The variable domain in full, completed from reference TRBV7-2 and TRBJ2-2, reads GAGVSQSPSNKVTEKGKDVELRCDPISGHTALYWYRQSLGQGLEFLIYFQGNSAPDKSGLPSDRFSAERTGGSVSTLTIQRTQQEDSAVYLCASKQGPYTGELFFGEGSRLTVL.

This clone has a count of ten or more. The read terminates 3 residues ahead of where the CDR3 ends, so the germline J gene completes it. The genes are TRBV20-1 and TRBJ1-1, with D maybe TRBD1 (5 bases). Trimming removed 2 bases from V and 6 bases from J, with 13 bases in between. CDR3 length equals 13 residues. Germline V lookup: CDR1 DFQATT, CDR2 SNEGSKA (reference sequence). CDR3 DNA, as far as it was read: TGCAGTGCTAGAAGCTCCAGGGTTTCTGAA. Translation: CSARSSRVSE. The complete CDR3 sequence is CSARSSRVSEAFF.

This clone was seen ten or more times. The junction differs from germline at one of its ends, possibly a read error. The read stops 3 residues short of the end of the CDR3; the missing end is completed from the germline J gene. The chain recombines TRBV4-2 with TRBJ2-3; D may be TRBD1 (5 bases). The CDR3 covers 16 residues. Germline CDR1 reads LGHNA; CDR2 reads YNFKEQ. The covered CDR3 bases are TGCGCCAGCAGCCAAGGAGCAGGGCTTTCCACAGATACG. Its protein product is CASSQGAGLSTDT. The whole CDR3 region reads CASSQGAGLSTDTQYF.

This clone was seen repeatedly, ten times or more. Here the CDR3 reads CSARTSGNSNEQFF. The covered CDR3 bases are TGCAGTGCCAGGACTAGCGGGAATAGTAATGAG. V is TRBV20-1 and J is TRBJ2-1, with 12 bases lining up with TRBD2. The read falls 3 residues short of the CDR3 end, and the missing part is taken from the germline J gene. Germline CDR1 DFQATT, CDR2 SNEGSKA (reference sequence). CDR3 length equals 14 residues. V was pared by 6 bases and J by 7 bases, with 7 bases of the junction left unmatched.